A selection of T cell receptor beta chains follows, all from one sample in a study of control samples from healthy donors and cancer patients. Some clones are missing from TCRdb's copy, which holds only in-frame ones; the method was immunoSEQ multiplex PCR. This table has roughly 130,000 clones, 80% to 95% appearing once. The sequenced sample was blood. The receptors derive from a man between 18 and 29 years old in good health. CDR3s include the opening cysteine and the closing phenylalanine or tryptophan. The order of the fields is J gene, V gene, CDR3 protein.

TRBJ1-3,TRBV6-5,CASTTDRGPGNTIYF
TRBJ2-5,TRBV7-6,CASSLLLSGGTQETQYF
TRBJ2-1,TRBV9,CASSVVNRQNEQFF
TRBJ2-3,TRBV11-2,CASSLGGGRGTDTQYF
TRBJ2-3,TRBV5-6,CASSLRETSTDTQYF
TRBJ1-1,TRBV30,CAWSVRQNTEAFF
TRBJ1-1,TRBV3-1/TRBV3-2,CASSQAGVGTEAFF
TRBJ1-3,TRBV6-5,CASTRRDGNTIYF
TRBJ2-1,TRBV15,CATTLGLAGTYNEQFF
TRBJ2-7,TRBV24-1,CATSGAGDFYEQYF
TRBJ2-3,TRBV7-2,CASSLADTQYF
TRBJ1-1,TRBV6-5,CASKEGNTEAFF
TRBJ2-1,TRBV9,CASSVGISSYNEQFF
TRBJ2-3,TRBV7-3,CASSLKASGTTDTQYF
TRBJ1-2,TRBV7-2,CASRNGSLFYGYTF
TRBJ2-7,TRBV19,CASRSEAHYEQYF
TRBJ1-5,TRBV20-1,CSPSQPQHF
TRBJ2-3,TRBV10-3,CAISLNWAPNTDTQYF
TRBJ1-2,TRBV12-3/TRBV12-4,CASSWIYGYTF
TRBJ2-1,TRBV7-3,CASSATNSYNEQFF
TRBJ2-5,TRBV4-1,CASSQEDRIGTQYF
TRBJ2-3,TRBV7-9,CASSLRTGSTDTQYF